This T cell receptor beta chain was captured by sequencing in a study of cytomegalovirus exposure and HLA in healthy donors (dated by TCRdb to 2017 to 2019). Concerning the study at large: In an earlier analysis of some 550 of the donors, around 300 Gb of sequence data and 95 million to 130 million unique TCR beta sequences from about 179 million T cells were reported. Approximately 310 gigabases of sequencing data and tens of millions of unique TCR sequences made up an early release that covered roughly 670 HLA-typed donors. Among the roughly 400 genotyped donors, more than 70% belonged to the genetic ancestry cluster associated with self-reported Caucasian donors. The study aimed to test whether cataloging public T cell receptors could reveal signatures of past pathogen exposure. Using immunosequencing, the study profiled T cell repertoires from around 680 subjects and related those repertoires to cytomegalovirus serostatus. Besides the first cohort of about 730 subjects, a separate validation cohort made up of 90 to 150 different subjects was used. The study combined high-throughput TCR immunosequencing, statistical association of individual TCRs with disease status, and machine learning to predict cytomegalovirus infection status. In a later analysis, previously published TCR beta repertoires from several hundred donors were re-analyzed and high-resolution HLA genotyping was added so that TCR occurrence patterns could be studied. Rather than drawing on any new phenotypic data, the later analysis identified candidate immune exposures from TCR beta sequences and the way those sequences occurred across donors. An earlier analysis of approximately 500 of the donors applied high-throughput TCR beta sequencing to assess whether each TCR beta V gene segment acted as functional or pseudogenic. Donor age, sex, ethnicity and CMV serostatus were compiled together with the repertoire data. In a later genetic analysis, genome-wide SNP genotypes for about 55% of the roughly 700 donors were used, and that subset was treated as a discovery cohort. Every repertoire in the discovery cohort had been generated on one and the same sequencing platform. Both class I and class II loci were covered by HLA typing, at four-digit resolution. The number of donors typed differed by locus, with 629-630 for A, B, C, DRB1 and DQB1, around 520 for DQA1, under 610 for DPA1, and some 440 for DPB1. A handful of DR-DQ haplotypes were handled as single units for association and clustering because linkage in the cohort was strong. On average, over 200,000 unique TCR beta nucleotide sequences were sequenced per donor among some 420 genotyped donors of the cohort, with roughly 18% of those sequences being non-productive. What the research found in general, with its limitations: In a later genetic analysis, fewer N-insertions in productive TCRs were reported among donors in an Asian-associated ancestry cluster than the roughly 710-donor mean. A further reported finding was that TCR beta sequences accurately predicted the HLA-A and HLA-B alleles for most subjects in the first cohort. A later analysis reported that several top co-occurrence clusters appeared linked to parvovirus B19, influenza, CMV and Epstein-Barr virus. Strong co-occurrence of HLA alleles, especially DR and DQ, made assigning TCR associations to individual alleles difficult. Because counts were too low, 15 to 20 rarely observed V segments, including chromosome 9 orphons, were excluded from the earlier analysis of 587 of the donors. A later genetic analysis associated a missense DCLRE1C variant with V-gene and J-gene trimming of TCR beta chains, and an independent cohort replicated the association. Because HLA typing was missing for some donors at each locus, association tests included only the typed subset. In both the original and validation cohorts, the classifier was reported to diagnose cytomegalovirus status with high specificity and sensitivity. The sequencing pipeline was judged likely to have produced a cluster of highly shared sequence variants as a technical artifact. Only TCR beta chains were sequenced in this cohort, and the absence of alpha or paired-chain data limited detectable features. Correlated functional status among segregating V segments might be attributable to linkage disequilibrium, but an unknown experimental factor could not be ruled out. In a later analysis, TCR association rates were found to vary across HLA loci, with the most associated TCRs seen for DRB1 alleles and the fewest for HLA-C alleles. In vitro tests confirmed that a few of the cytomegalovirus-associated TCR beta chains recognize cytomegalovirus antigens. The 87-base-pair reads could not distinguish some IMGT-functional V segments, including TRBV6-2 and TRBV6-3, so those segments were excluded. The authors suggested that the approach could potentially be extended to other disease states and immunological phenotypes. A later analysis associated approximately 17,000 TCR beta sequences with specific HLA alleles at a false discovery rate of 0.05. Most TCR sequences were observed very rarely across donors, whereas some public TCRs were present in many individuals. Presence/absence analyses assumed roughly uniform sequencing depth across donors, an assumption that may not hold. The study listed 150 to 200 TCR beta chains as associated with cytomegalovirus. According to a later analysis, most CMV-associated TCR beta chains appeared to be HLA-restricted, and the HLA associations seemed to be driven largely by CMV exposure. Immune exposure information for the cohort was limited to CMV serostatus. In an earlier analysis of approximately 590 of the donors, most TCR beta V segments appeared in productive rearrangements about 87% or about 30% of the time, broadly matching IMGT annotations. In a later analysis, HLA-associated TCR beta chains showed more clonal expansion and lower generation probabilities than non-associated chains that were equally common.

The cohort comprised fewer than 700 healthy bone marrow donors. Cohort members were all nominally healthy when sampled, although unrecorded immune exposures were likely present. The donor was CMV seronegative and belonged to the group of 320 or so seronegative cohort members. Every donor gave a peripheral blood sample, and the peripheral blood mononuclear cells from that sample were used for TCR beta sequencing. The Qiagen DNeasy Blood Extraction Kit was used to extract genomic DNA from the blood cell samples. The V end loses 7 bases and the J end loses 7 bases, and a stretch of 22 bases separates them. The CDR1 and CDR2 encoded by the germline V gene are MDHEN and SYDVKM. The CDR3, from cysteine to phenylalanine, totals 16 residues. The sequence is cut down to CDR3 DNA, 48 bases in frame from base 1. Note on this clone: Its antigen specificity is not known. No base quality information exists; no much larger clone differs at one position.

The library was generated by the immunoSEQ multiplex PCR assay. For the multiplex PCR, a mixture combining 60 forward primers for TCR Vbeta segments and 13 reverse primers for TCR Jbeta segments was used. Amplification of the CDR3 region of rearranged TCR beta genes was performed with a multiplex PCR assay on genomic DNA. The Illumina HiSeq System was used to sequence the amplified TCR beta libraries as 87-base-pair reads. The published analysis was carried out like this. Across the 500 to 850 repertoires, a later analysis counted roughly 77 million unique TCR beta chains, some 11 million of which were shared by at least two donors. To remove PCR and sequencing errors, raw reads were error-corrected and collapsed into unique sequences using a nearest-neighbor algorithm that merged closely related sequences. To assign V, D and J gene segments, CDR3 sequences were aligned to IMGT reference sequences. Each retained sequence needed at least a six-nucleotide match to both a V gene segment and a J gene segment. A rearrangement was called productive if the CDR3 had no stop codons and remained in frame with V and J, and every other rearrangement was called non-productive. CDR3 was defined according to IMGT convention as the region running from the second conserved V-encoded cysteine to the conserved J-encoded phenylalanine. The earlier analysis of approximately 500 of the donors excluded sequences that lacked an unambiguous match to a single V gene segment. In an earlier analysis of 587 of the donors, V segments were called functional above 56.7% productive rearrangements and were called segregating when the between-donor standard deviation exceeded 5%. A statistical classification framework was built to diagnose cytomegalovirus status from the catalog of TCR beta chain sequences. In a later analysis, V and J genes were assigned by comparing TCR nucleotide sequences against IMGT/GENE-DB human TR gene sequences. A later analysis assigned CDR3 sequences and most-parsimonious VDJ recombination scenarios with the TCRdist pipeline. In a later analysis, each TCR beta chain was defined by its CDR3 amino acid sequence together with its V-gene family, and reads without a unique V-gene family were excluded. To address suspected cross-contamination and a sequencing artifact, a later analysis removed 592 highly shared, low-generation-probability nucleotide sequences. For each public chain, a later analysis derived a clonal expansion index from normalized ranks of inferred template counts within each repertoire. In a later analysis, generation probabilities were computed using a VDJ recombination model fitted to out-of-frame rearrangements, and the results were checked against IGoR. A later analysis scored TCR-TCR, TCR-HLA and TCR-CMV co-occurrence with hypergeometric tests, applying a repertoire-size bias correction to TCR pairs. A later analysis estimated false discovery rates by permuting HLA or CMV assignments 20 times. A later analysis grouped co-occurring TCRs with DBSCAN, adding TCRdist sequence similarity when clustering within HLA-allele-positive subsets. Co-occurrence clustering excluded repertoires with fewer than 30,000 or more than 120,000 public chains, plus five with anomalous nucleotide sharing. The table comes from immuneACCESS by way of TCRdb, which keeps in-frame sequences with V and J called. Part of the clones is missing from these tables; in studies checked, under half for an unresolved V gene and the rest for unknown reasons. Clone size and V and J calls were adopted from that table, with D and trimming inferred from the DNA. The sample table records fewer than 150,000 clones; roughly four fifths of these occur just once. Clones ranked in the top ten supply around 2.7% of the sample.

Material for sequencing was PBMCs. The rearranged chain carries TRBV28 and TRBJ1-4; TRBD1 is a weak D gene call, 6 bases matching. This sequence originates from a woman younger than 35 in good health and CMV-seronegative. CDR3 loop: CASTRSAGGLSEKLFF. The sequenced DNA is TGTGCCAGCACCCGATCAGCCGGGGGGCTTAGTGAAAAACTGTTTTTT.